These T cell receptor beta chains were read from a single sample in a study of OX40 agonist ivuxolimab in advanced cancers. The assay was immunoSEQ multiplex PCR, and TCRdb's table has in-frame clones only and misses some. Here the sample spans approximately 70,000 clones, about nine tenths being singletons. The sample was CD4+ or CD8+ T cells sorted from blood, taken in a trial of the OX40 agonist ivuxolimab. Every receptor here comes from an adult with an advanced solid tumor such as melanoma, head and neck, liver or kidney cancer. Both conserved end residues are part of each CDR3. A D gene is named only where the DNA matches it firmly. The size entry is marked missing in some rows and otherwise reads once, few, many or a size class.

V	length	J	size	D	CDR3	DNA
TRBV23-1	17	TRBJ1-4	.	.	CASGYDGELGANEKLFF	TGCGCCAGCGGCTACGATGGGGAATTGGGGGCTAATGAAAAACTGTTTTTT
TRBV10-2	15	TRBJ2-3	.	.	CASSKRDPRTDTQYF	TGCGCCAGCAGTAAAAGGGACCCTCGCACAGATACGCAGTATTTT
TRBV28	14	TRBJ1-5	.	.	CASSFRYSNQPQHF	TGTGCCAGCAGTTTTAGATATAGCAATCAGCCCCAGCATTTT
TRBV13	14	TRBJ1-1	.	TRBD1	CASSLRRQGAIAFF	TGTGCCAGCAGCTTAAGGAGGCAGGGGGCGATAGCTTTCTTT
TRBV7-3	13	TRBJ2-2	.	.	CASSPKNTGELFF	TGTGCCAGCAGCCCCAAAAACACCGGGGAGCTGTTTTTT
TRBV30	15	TRBJ2-1	.	TRBD2	CAWTAASGKTNEQFF	TGTGCCTGGACGGCGGCTAGCGGGAAAACCAATGAGCAGTTCTTC
TRBV27	15	TRBJ1-5	.	.	CASSPTGFGHQPQHF	TGTGCCAGCAGTCCAACAGGGTTTGGGCATCAGCCCCAGCATTTT
TRBV6-1	15	TRBJ2-7	few	.	CASSEREGITYEQYF	TGTGCCAGCAGTGAACGGGAAGGGATCACCTACGAGCAGTACTTC
TRBV18	14	TRBJ2-3	.	.	CASSRRGGTDTQYF	TGTGCCAGCTCCAGGAGGGGTGGAACAGATACGCAGTATTTT
TRBV21-1	13	TRBJ2-7	.	.	CASSVRDRIPQYF	TGTGCCAGCAGCGTCCGGGACAGAATTCCTCAGTACTTC
TRBV19	16	TRBJ1-1	.	TRBD1	CASSLLPGQGRTEAFF	TGTGCCAGTAGTCTGCTCCCGGGACAGGGGAGGACTGAAGCTTTCTTT
TRBV7-8	17	TRBJ2-7	.	TRBD2	CASSSPGGLAGRSEQYF	TGTGCCAGCAGCTCCCCTGGGGGACTAGCGGGACGTAGCGAGCAGTACTTC
TRBV19	15	TRBJ2-7	.	TRBD2	CASSGAGVGSYEQYF	TGTGCCAGTAGTGGAGCGGGAGTAGGGTCCTACGAGCAGTACTTC
TRBV7-2	17	TRBJ2-5	.	TRBD2	CASSKRLAGGPWETQYF	TGTGCCAGCAGCAAGCGACTAGCGGGAGGGCCATGGGAGACCCAGTACTTC
TRBV18	14	TRBJ1-2	.	TRBD1	CASSPWDRGDGYTF	TGTGCCAGCTCACCTTGGGACAGGGGAGATGGCTACACCTTC
TRBV11-2	15	TRBJ2-4	.	TRBD2	CASSSTLAGRNIQYF	TGTGCCAGCAGCTCGACGCTAGCGGGGAGAAACATTCAGTACTTC
TRBV9	14	TRBJ1-2	.	.	CASSARGENDGYTF	TGTGCCAGCAGCGCCCGGGGGGAGAACGATGGCTACACCTTC
TRBV11-2	15	TRBJ2-7	.	.	CASSPSQGAGYEQYF	TGTGCCAGCAGCCCAAGTCAGGGAGCAGGCTACGAGCAGTACTTC
TRBV28	15	TRBJ1-1	.	TRBD1	CASSLLSAGGTEAFF	TGTGCCAGCAGTTTACTATCGGCAGGGGGGACTGAAGCTTTCTTT
TRBV7-6	16	TRBJ1-5	few	.	CASSPDPLGGNQPQHF	TGTGCCAGCAGCCCAGACCCGTTAGGGGGGAATCAGCCCCAGCATTTT
TRBV6-5	13	TRBJ1-2	.	.	CASRLGLAGGYTF	TGTGCCAGCAGACTGGGGCTTGCGGGAGGCTACACCTTC
TRBV5-1	18	TRBJ2-1	.	TRBD1	CASSFLTTSGTGGNEQFF	TGCGCCAGCAGCTTTTTGACCACCTCCGGGACAGGGGGGAATGAGCAGTTCTTC
TRBV7-2	15	TRBJ2-5	.	TRBD1	CASSPQVRGPETQYF	TGTGCCAGCAGCCCCCAAGTCAGGGGGCCAGAGACCCAGTACTTC
TRBV18	16	TRBJ2-6	.	.	CASSPLEASGANVLTF	TGTGCCAGCTCACCCCTCGAGGCTTCCGGGGCCAACGTCCTGACTTTC
TRBV9	12	TRBJ1-1	.	.	CASSPHETEAFF	TGTGCCAGCAGCCCTCATGAAACTGAAGCTTTCTTT
TRBV19	14	TRBJ2-2	once	TRBD2	CASERDPNTGELFF	TGTGCCAGTGAGCGGGACCCGAACACCGGGGAGCTGTTTTTT
TRBV5-1	14	TRBJ2-1	.	TRBD1	CASRTHTDRDEQFF	TGCGCCAGCAGAACTCATACGGACAGGGATGAGCAGTTCTTC
TRBV5-4	13	TRBJ2-5	.	TRBD1	CGVGRGRAETQYF	TGCGGAGTGGGCAGGGGGCGGGCAGAGACCCAGTACTTC
TRBV10-3	17	TRBJ2-1	.	.	CAISESYLESGYNEQFF	TGTGCCATCAGTGAGTCATATCTAGAATCCGGCTACAATGAGCAGTTCTTC
TRBV2	15	TRBJ1-5	.	.	CASGEQGFSNQPQHF	TGTGCCAGCGGGGAACAGGGCTTCAGCAATCAGCCCCAGCATTTT
TRBV29-1	15	TRBJ2-3	.	.	CSVEDGAGGTDTQYF	TGCAGCGTTGAAGACGGGGCAGGAGGCACAGATACGCAGTATTTT
TRBV5-1	14	TRBJ1-4	.	.	CASSADSTNEKLFF	TGCGCCAGCAGCGCAGACTCAACTAATGAAAAACTGTTTTTT
TRBV7-7	14	TRBJ1-3	.	TRBD1	CASSPGGGGNTIYF	TGTGCTAGCAGCCCAGGGGGCGGTGGAAACACCATATATTTT
TRBV11-2	16	TRBJ1-4	few	.	CASSLGRTATNEKLFF	TGTGCCAGCAGCTTAGGCAGGACCGCAACTAATGAAAAACTGTTTTTT
TRBV7-3	13	TRBJ1-1	.	.	CASSFGQDTEAFF	TGTGCCAGCAGCTTTGGGCAGGACACTGAAGCTTTCTTT
TRBV7-6	14	TRBJ2-2	.	.	CASRRGDNTGELFF	TGTGCCAGCAGGAGGGGGGATAACACCGGGGAGCTGTTTTTT
TRBV30	14	TRBJ1-2	.	TRBD1	CAWSTQTGSHGYTF	TGTGCCTGGAGTACACAGACAGGGAGCCATGGCTACACCTTC
TRBV6-1	15	TRBJ1-5	.	.	CASTFRPMPDQPQHF	TGTGCCAGCACCTTCCGGCCTATGCCCGATCAGCCCCAGCATTTT
TRBV6-6	14	TRBJ1-5	.	TRBD1	CASSQGGSNQPQHF	TGTGCCAGCAGTCAGGGGGGAAGCAATCAGCCCCAGCATTTT
TRBV10-2	16	TRBJ2-1	once	TRBD2	CASSSALSGRYNEQFF	TGCGCCAGCAGCTCCGCCTTAAGCGGGAGGTACAATGAGCAGTTCTTC
TRBV2	15	TRBJ1-1	.	TRBD1	CASRKQGVGYTEAFF	TGTGCCAGCAGGAAACAGGGGGTTGGTTACACTGAAGCTTTCTTT
TRBV19	14	TRBJ2-7	.	.	CASSISRGGKEQYF	TGTGCCAGTAGTATATCCCGAGGGGGGAAAGAGCAGTACTTC
TRBV7-9	15	TRBJ1-2	.	.	CASSPAPLPLYGYTF	TGTGCCAGCAGCCCCGCTCCCCTCCCCTTATATGGCTACACCTTC
TRBV7-9	15	TRBJ2-7	.	TRBD1	CASSGNRGVGYEQYF	TGTGCCAGCAGCGGTAACAGGGGAGTGGGATACGAGCAGTACTTC
TRBV20-1	11	TRBJ2-5	.	.	CSLVGVETQYF	TGCAGTCTAGTTGGGGTAGAGACCCAGTACTTC
TRBV18	14	TRBJ1-1	.	TRBD1	CASSSTGGNTEAFF	TGTGCCAGCTCATCGACAGGGGGGAACACTGAAGCTTTCTTT
TRBV6-1	15	TRBJ2-3	.	TRBD2	CASSRTSGSTDTQYF	TGTGCCAGCAGCAGGACTAGCGGGAGCACAGATACGCAGTATTTT
TRBV19	14	TRBJ2-2	.	.	CASSGRRGTGELFF	TGTGCCAGTAGTGGAAGGCGTGGGACCGGGGAGCTGTTTTTT
TRBV28	12	TRBJ1-2	.	.	CASSFHISGYTF	TGTGCCAGCAGTTTCCACATCTCTGGCTACACCTTC